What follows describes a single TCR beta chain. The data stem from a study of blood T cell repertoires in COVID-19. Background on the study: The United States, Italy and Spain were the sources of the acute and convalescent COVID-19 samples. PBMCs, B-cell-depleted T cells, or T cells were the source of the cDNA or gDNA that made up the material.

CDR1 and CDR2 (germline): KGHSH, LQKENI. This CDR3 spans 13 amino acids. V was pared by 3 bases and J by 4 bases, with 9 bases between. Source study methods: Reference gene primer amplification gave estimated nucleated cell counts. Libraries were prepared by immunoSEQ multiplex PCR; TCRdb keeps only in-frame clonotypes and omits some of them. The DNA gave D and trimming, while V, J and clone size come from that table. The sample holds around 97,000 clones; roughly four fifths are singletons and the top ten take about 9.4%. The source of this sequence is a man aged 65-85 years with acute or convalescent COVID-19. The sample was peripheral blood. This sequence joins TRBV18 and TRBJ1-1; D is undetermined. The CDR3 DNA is TGTGCCAGCTCACCTCCGGTTGCCACTGAAGCTTTCTTT. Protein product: CASSPPVATEAFF. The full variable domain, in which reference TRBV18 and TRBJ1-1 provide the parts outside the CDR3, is NAGVMQNPRHLVRRRGQEARLRCSPMKGHSHVYWYRQLPEEGLKFMVYLQKENIIDESGMPKERFSAEFPKEGPSILRIQQVVRGDSAAYFCASSPPVATEAFFGQGTRLTVV.